The next 8 T cell receptor beta chains were all read from a single sample in a study of blood T cells in healthy people across ages. The authors ran a second PCR of 7 to 11 cycles using a sample-barcoded 5' primer and a J-beta primer mix. TCRdb processed the 5' RACE reads anew with MiXCR; each CDR3 protein has one entry. The table includes about 1.1 million distinct CDR3 sequences, approximately 38% detected once. What was sequenced was blood. The receptors were sampled from a man younger than 30 in good health.

This clonotype has more than one count but fewer than ten. The chain carries TRBV12-3 or TRBV12-4 and TRBJ2-1, with 8 bases that match TRBD2. V lost 4 bases, J lost 10 bases, and 12 bases stayed unmatched. There are 15 residues in the CDR3. CDR3 DNA sequence: TGTGCCAGCAGTTCCCGGAGGACTAGCTCATCCGAGCAGTTCTTC. Translated, it gives CASSSRRTSSSEQFF.

A few counts support this clonotype. V and J are TRBV7-2 and TRBJ2-1; tentative D call: TRBD2 (7 bases). The length of the CDR3 is 12 residues. CDR1 SGHTA and CDR2 FQGNSA come from the germline V gene. CDR3 in amino acids: CGGGGLYNEQFF. The CDR3 DNA sequence: TGTGGGGGCGGGGGCCTTTACAATGAGCAGTTCTTC.

This clonotype was seen repeatedly, ten times or more. This chain connects TRBV5-1 to TRBJ2-1, with D perhaps TRBD1 (6 bases). V lost 4 bases and J 1 base, leaving 12 bases between the germline ends. The V gene's germline CDR1 is SGHRS and CDR2 YFSETQ. This CDR3 comprises 15 residues. The CDR3: CASSQTGTSYNEQFF. The CDR3 nucleotides read TGCGCCAGCAGCCAGACAGGTACTTCCTACAATGAGCAGTTCTTC.

The chain has TRBV4-1 and TRBJ1-5; D gene ambiguous. Trimming took 0 bases from V and 7 from J, leaving 13 bases between them. This CDR3 spans 15 amino acids. Germline values: CDR1 MGHRA, CDR2 YSYEKL. The CDR3 here is CASSQERGGNQPQHF. The CDR3 nucleotides read TGCGCCAGCAGCCAAGAAAGAGGAGGGAACCAGCCCCAGCATTTT.

V gene TRBV2 combines with J gene TRBJ2-1; 7 nucleotides agree with TRBD1. CDR3 length equals 15 residues. J lost 13 bases, V lost 6 bases, and 18 bases had no gene match. From germline, CDR1 is SNHLY and CDR2 FYNNEI. The chain's CDR3 is CASSADREVRETQFF. CDR3 nucleotide sequence: TGTGCCAGCAGCGCCGACAGGGAAGTACGAGAGACCCAGTTCTTC.

This clonotype was observed a handful of times. The chain is built from TRBV20-1 and TRBJ2-3; D remains unclear. Germline V gene sequence: CDR1 DFQATT, CDR2 SNEGSKA (reference sequence). Trimming took off 0 bases at V and 6 bases at J, with 7 bases between the two ends. The CDR3 consists of 12 residues. The CDR3 DNA reads TGCAGTGCTAGAGACCTCAGGGATACGCAGTATTTT. It codes for CSARDLRDTQYF.

The chain employs TRBV10-3 and TRBJ2-1; TRBD2 matches at 11 bases. Germline V gives CDR1 ENHRY, CDR2 SYGVKD. Trimming took 5 bases from V and 8 from J; bases not matched to a gene: 8. This CDR3 is built from 15 residues. The CDR3 bases are TGTGCCATCAGTCTGACTAGCGGGGCGGGGTATGAGCAGTTCTTC. Encoded protein: CAISLTSGAGYEQFF.

This CDR3 reads CASSSRGGLTDTQYF. The CDR3 bases are TGCGCCAGCAGCTCGCGGGGGGGCCTCACAGATACGCAGTATTTT. The chain is built from TRBV5-1 and TRBJ2-3, with TRBD2 matching over 9 bases. Germline lookup yields CDR1 SGHRS and CDR2 YFSETQ. The CDR3 contains 15 residues. Trimming removed 3 bases from V and 2 bases from J; junction bases left unmatched: 4.